The present TCR beta chain was sequenced within a study of human T cells and chemical hapten exposure. Study at large: The variation in per-sample TCR yields arose mainly from small differences in pooled library volumes.

As concerns this clonotype: Its antigen is not known.

The time point denotes: patch test 1, 2 weeks after DPC sensitization. This sample's treatment: therapeutic diphenylcyclopropenone sensitization with weekly scalp DPC. V lost 6 bases and J 1 base, leaving 10 bases between the germline ends. Per the germline V gene, CDR1 is WNHNN and CDR2 is SYGVQD (reference sequence). The CDR3 consists of 14 residues. General study points: TCRs at a frequency above 1 in 1000 stayed unchanged with DPC sensitization.

Unique molecular identifiers were attached to individual cDNA molecules within the library. One entry per CDR3 protein results from TCRdb running MiXCR on the RACE reads. The table has 380,000 or so distinct CDR3 sequences, more than 4.5% seen once. The sequencing here drew on whole blood, taken in connection with sensitization to the hapten diphenylcyclopropenone (DPC). The sequence was collected from a woman between 45 and 65 years old with alopecia areata. Some clones in this sample may be carry-over from other donors' samples. The gene calls are TRBV10-1 and TRBJ1-5, with a possible D match to TRBD1 (5 bases). The CDR3 DNA follows: TGCGCCAGCAGGGGACGACAGAGCAATCAGCCCCAGCATTTT. Encoded protein: CASRGRQSNQPQHF.